The clone carrying this T cell receptor beta chain has just a few counts. PCR was performed a second time for about 7 to 12 cycles using a sample-barcoded 5' primer and a J-beta primer mix. At least 3 million CDR3-containing paired-end reads were obtained per sample. MiXCR, applied by TCRdb to the 5' RACE reads, yields one record per CDR3 protein. This table holds about 970,000 distinct CDR3 sequences, just over 50% found once. Germline values: CDR1 SGHTA, CDR2 FQGNSA. The trim removed 5 bases at V and 7 bases at J, leaving 8 bases unmatched. The CDR3 extends over 15 amino acids. The data belong to a study of blood T cells in healthy people across ages. Staff drew about 10 milliliters of peripheral blood from each donor. Isolation recovered at least 6 million PBMCs from every sample.

Input material: blood. V usage is TRBV7-2 and J usage is TRBJ1-2; 12 bases agree with TRBD1. The sequence was collected from a woman aged 60-75 years in good health. CDR3: CASSHAGTGGFGYTF. CDR3 sequence (DNA): TGTGCCAGCAGCCACGCCGGGACAGGGGGCTTTGGCTACACCTTC.